These 23 T cell receptor beta chains share one sample of origin, sequenced in a study of shared clonotypes between healthy human individuals. TCRdb keeps only in-frame clones here, not all; method: immunoSEQ multiplex PCR. The sample lists some 1 million clones, approximately 76% occurring once. The specimen sequenced was memory CD4+ T cells sorted from blood. Described subset: CD45RA-negative fraction. These receptors were taken from a man between 18 and 29 years old in good health.

The rearrangement joins TRBV28 to TRBJ1-1; D not certain. Germline CDR1 reads MDHEN; CDR2 reads SYDVKM. V was pared by 11 bases and J by 1 base, with 11 bases between. The CDR3 contains 12 residues. CDR3 residues: CAVRGPNTEAFF. The CDR3 DNA sequence: TGTGCCGTGAGAGGGCCGAACACTGAAGCTTTCTTT.

In its sample, this clone was seen a few times. CDR3 sequence: CASSVGPGRSTDTQYF. CDR3 nucleotides: TGCGCCAGCAGCGTGGGGCCCGGACGTAGCACAGATACGCAGTATTTT. The rearrangement links TRBV5-1 to TRBJ2-3; D is perhaps TRBD1 (5 bases). This CDR3 is built from 16 residues. V lost 4 bases, J lost 0 bases, and 15 bases lay in between. Germline CDR1 and CDR2: SGHRS and YFSETQ.

This clone was detected only a few times. The same CDR3 also results from other DNA sequences found in this sample. The rearrangement uses TRBV5-1 and TRBJ1-2; 7 nucleotides line up with TRBD1. The CDR3 length is 14 residues. Germline V lookup: CDR1 SGHRS, CDR2 YFSETQ. V dropped 0 bases and J dropped 5; count of bases not matched to a gene: 4. DNA of the CDR3: TGCGCCAGCAGCTTGGCCGGGACAGATTATGGCTACACCTTC. This codes for CASSLAGTDYGYTF.

This clone was detected only once. The V and J genes are TRBV28 and TRBJ2-7; TRBD2 matches 8 bases. Trimming took 5 bases from V and 2 from J; bases not matched to a gene: 8. The germline V gene has CDR1 MDHEN and CDR2 SYDVKM. This CDR3 region has 15 residues. The CDR3 DNA reads TGTGCCAGCAGTCCCGGGGGGGCCCTACCCTACGAGCAGTACTTC. It yields the protein CASSPGGALPYEQYF.

This clone has a handful of counts. The chain combines TRBV11-3 with TRBJ2-5, with TRBD2 identical over 9 bases. Germline V gene lookup returns CDR1 SGHNT and CDR2 YENEEA. This CDR3 region has 13 residues. V shed 5 bases, J shed 5 bases, and the junction held 3 bases outside the gene matches. The CDR3 sequence: CASSGSGGETQYF. CDR3 DNA: TGTGCCAGCAGCGGCAGCGGGGGGGAGACCCAGTACTTC.

The chain combines TRBV6-1 with TRBJ2-7; TRBD1 matches 7 bases. The CDR3 runs 15 residues. Trimming at V came to 4 bases and at J to 1 base, leaving 7 bases not matched to a gene. The germline V gene has CDR1 MNHNS and CDR2 SASEGT. Here the CDR3 reads CASSVAGTVSYEQYF. CDR3 sequence (DNA): TGTGCCAGCAGTGTTGCCGGGACAGTATCCTACGAGCAGTACTTC.

The rearrangement joins TRBV2 to TRBJ1-5; TRBD1 matches at 7 bases. V shed 3 bases and J 7 bases; nucleotides not matched to a gene: 6. Germline assignment: CDR1 SNHLY and CDR2 FYNNEI. The CDR3 consists of 14 residues. The DNA of the CDR3 is TGTGCCAGCAGTGAGACAGGGTCGGGGCAGCCCCAGCATTTT. Translation gives CASSETGSGQPQHF.

The CDR3 coding sequence is TGTGCCAGCAGCTTACCGGGCCGTAGCAATCAGCCCCAGCATTTT. Protein: CASSLPGRSNQPQHF. V and J are TRBV7-8 and TRBJ1-5; D unclear. Trimming took 2 bases from V and 0 from J, leaving 8 bases between them. Germline CDR1 reads SGHVS; CDR2 reads FQNEAQ. The CDR3 consists of 15 residues.

The chain recombines TRBV5-6 with TRBJ1-3; D not resolved. The V end was cut by 3 bases, the J end by 0 bases, with 10 bases between. The CDR3 consists of 15 residues. CDR1 and CDR2 from the germline V gene are SGHDT and YYEEEE. The CDR3 reads CASSSTRVSGNTIYF. The CDR3 DNA sequence: TGTGCCAGCAGCTCCACTAGAGTCTCTGGAAACACCATATATTTT.

The V gene is TRBV10-1, the J gene TRBJ2-7, with 8 bases identical to TRBD2. The CDR3 has 15 residues. The germline V gene encodes CDR1 WNHNN and CDR2 SYGVQD (reference sequence). V shed 9 bases and J 3 bases; nucleotides not matched to a gene: 13. The CDR3 reads CASLTPGLDIYEQYF. In DNA form, the CDR3 reads TGCGCCAGTCTAACCCCGGGACTAGATATCTACGAGCAGTACTTC.

This clone showed up just a few times. The V gene is TRBV28, the J gene TRBJ1-3, with a possible D match to TRBD1 (5 bases). The CDR3 length is 15 residues. Deletions cut 7 bases from V and 1 base from J, with 14 bases between. Germline CDR1 reads MDHEN; CDR2 reads SYDVKM. The CDR3 is CASIPWGLSGNTIYF. The CDR3 DNA is TGTGCCAGCATCCCCTGGGGACTTTCTGGAAACACCATATATTTT.

This chain connects TRBV7-9 to TRBJ2-5, with D maybe TRBD2 (6 bases). Germline loops: CDR1 SEHNR, CDR2 FQNEAQ (reference sequence). The CDR3 covers 15 residues. V was shortened by 5 bases and J by 5 bases, with 18 bases between the two germline ends. In nucleotides, the CDR3 is TGTGCCAGCAGCGTCCGACTAGTAGTATTTGAGACCCAGTACTTC. It specifies CASSVRLVVFETQYF.

This rearrangement joins TRBV10-3 to TRBJ1-1; D remains ambiguous. Deletions cut 8 bases from V and 8 bases from J, with 12 bases between. This CDR3 has 11 amino acids. Germline CDR1 ENHRY, CDR2 SYGVKD. The CDR3 coding sequence is TGTGCCATCGGCCCGAATCGGGAAGCTTTCTTT. Its protein is CAIGPNREAFF.

The gene calls are TRBV2 and TRBJ1-1; 10 nucleotides line up with TRBD1. The CDR3 is 13 residues long. Trimming removed 6 bases from V and 7 bases from J; junction bases left unmatched: 5. The germline V gene has CDR1 SNHLY and CDR2 FYNNEI. The CDR3 sequence: CASRGTGANEAFF. CDR3 nucleotide sequence: TGTGCCAGCAGGGGGACAGGGGCTAATGAAGCTTTCTTT.

J is TRBJ2-5 and V is TRBV4-3; 8 nucleotides line up with TRBD2. The CDR3 is made up of 16 amino acids. V lost 1 base and J lost 3; bases outside the gene matches: 7. Germline loops: CDR1 LGHNA, CDR2 YSLEER. The CDR3 loop reads CASSQGSGAPEETQYF. The CDR3 coding sequence is TGCGCCAGCAGCCAAGGTAGCGGGGCGCCCGAAGAGACCCAGTACTTC.

The gene calls are TRBV10-3 and TRBJ2-2, with TRBD1 identical over 8 bases. With V trimmed by 6 bases and J by 4 bases, 7 bases remained unmatched. The V gene's germline CDR1 is ENHRY and CDR2 SYGVKD. The CDR3 has 15 residues. CDR3 region: CAISQTGESTGELFF. The DNA of the CDR3 is TGTGCCATCAGCCAGACAGGGGAGAGCACCGGGGAGCTGTTTTTT.

The rearrangement uses TRBV10-3 and TRBJ1-1; D is possibly TRBD1 (5 bases). The CDR3 length is 15 residues. Per the germline V gene, CDR1 is ENHRY and CDR2 is SYGVKD. V was shortened by 3 bases and J by 0 bases, with 11 bases between the two germline ends. The CDR3: CAISDEGRMNTEAFF. In DNA, the CDR3 is TGTGCCATCAGTGATGAGGGGCGAATGAACACTGAAGCTTTCTTT.

The rearrangement links TRBV23-1 to TRBJ1-1; no clear D gene. TRBV23-1 is flagged as an ORF with uncertain function. Trimming pared 7 bases from V and 5 bases from J, leaving 17 bases between. There are 14 residues in the CDR3. In DNA, the CDR3 is TGCGCCAGCACCATCAAAGGGAAGTGGACTGAAGCTTTCTTT. Amino acids: CASTIKGKWTEAFF.

The V and J genes are TRBV23-1 and TRBJ1-6; D is possibly TRBD1 (6 bases). TRBV23-1 is placed among ORFs of uncertain function. CDR3 length equals 15 residues. V shed 0 bases and J shed 8 bases, with 11 bases lying between them. Here the CDR3 reads CASSQSARGYSPLHF. CDR3 DNA sequence: TGCGCCAGCAGTCAATCGGCCAGGGGTTATTCACCCCTCCACTTT.

This clone was recorded a few times. The rearrangement links TRBV19 to TRBJ1-2; 9 bases line up with TRBD1. The trim removed 5 bases at V and 7 bases at J, leaving 11 bases unmatched. Germline CDR1 reads LNHDA; CDR2 reads SQIVND (reference sequence). The CDR3 has 15 amino acids. The CDR3 sequence is CASSVSGTGTAGYTF. The DNA of the CDR3 is TGTGCCAGTAGTGTCTCCGGGACAGGGACAGCTGGCTACACCTTC.

The chain couples TRBV9 to TRBJ2-7, with TRBD2 matching 8 bases. The CDR3 has 15 amino acids. CDR1 is SGDLS and CDR2 is YYNGEE in the germline V gene. J was trimmed by 1 base and V by 0 bases; bases with no gene match: 3. CDR3 sequence: CASSVEPSGSYEQYF. The CDR3 DNA sequence: TGTGCCAGCAGCGTAGAGCCTAGCGGGTCCTACGAGCAGTACTTC.

This clone showed up just once. The gene calls are TRBV18 and TRBJ2-5, with D possibly being TRBD2 (6 bases). The CDR3 contains 16 residues. Between the trimmed V and J ends, which lost 6 bases and 7 bases, there was a span of 24 bases. CDR1 is KGHSH and CDR2 is LQKENI in the germline V gene. The CDR3 sequence is CASSIHREGPRGTQYF. CDR3 nucleotide sequence: TGTGCCAGCTCTATCCACCGCGAGGGGCCGCGGGGGACCCAGTACTTC.

The chain has TRBV29-1 and TRBJ1-1; D may be TRBD1 (5 bases). This CDR3 is 17 amino acids long. In germline, CDR1 is SQVTM, CDR2 ANQGSEA. Trimming stripped 4 bases from V and 1 base from J, with 22 bases between. CDR3 amino acids: CSVAIGTRTLGNTEAFF. The DNA of the CDR3 is TGCAGCGTTGCCATAGGGACCAGGACGCTCGGGAACACTGAAGCTTTCTTT.